The 24 T cell receptor beta chains listed next were all sequenced from one sample in a study of beta chain features in type 1 diabetes. Study-wide results and limits: TCRB CDR3s were moderately but significantly shorter in Type 1 diabetes patients in all four CD4+ subsets.

These TCRs are of unknown antigen specificity. The isolated RNA, all of it, was reverse transcribed, so expressed TCRB transcripts were what got sequenced. The table came from immunoSEQ multiplex PCR; TCRdb's copy has only in-frame clones and leaves some out. Among about 660,000 clones, over 11% were seen once, and the ten largest hold just under 0.04%. Sequencing was performed on naive CD4+ T cells from blood. The receptors here all came from a man younger than 35 with type 1 diabetes.

This clone was seen more than once but under ten times. The V gene is TRBV6-6, the J gene TRBJ1-4; 7 bases fit TRBD1. The V gene's germline CDR1 is MNHNY and CDR2 SVGAGI (reference sequence). Germline trimming cut 8 bases from V and 4 bases from J; bases unmatched to any gene: 4. This CDR3 is 13 amino acids long. As DNA, the CDR3 is TGTGCCAGCGCTGGGACAGTTAATGAAAAACTGTTTTTT. Residues: CASAGTVNEKLFF.

Only a few counts were recorded for this clone. The V and J genes are TRBV11-1 and TRBJ1-2, with D possibly matching TRBD1 (5 bases). The germline CDR1 and CDR2 sequences are SGHAT and FQDESV (reference sequence). The CDR3 is 15 amino acids. V was cut by 2 bases and J by 2 bases, with 12 bases left in between. Here the CDR3 reads CASSLSTVKNYGYTF. For the CDR3, the DNA is TGTGCCAGCAGCTTATCGACAGTTAAGAACTATGGCTACACCTTC.

The gene calls are TRBV4-3 and TRBJ2-3; the match to TRBD2 covers 10 bases. Trimming at V came to 2 bases and at J to 5 bases, leaving 1 base not matched to a gene. This CDR3 contains 14 residues. Germline loops: CDR1 LGHNA, CDR2 YSLEER. CDR3 protein: CASSQTSGVDTQYF. CDR3 bases: TGCGCCAGCAGCCAAACTAGCGGGGTAGATACGCAGTATTTT.

The V and J genes are TRBV14 and TRBJ2-3, with D possibly TRBD2 on 5 matching bases. The length of the CDR3 is 15 residues. The germline V and J ends were trimmed by 2 bases and 1 base, with 10 bases remaining between them. Per germline, CDR1 SGHDN and CDR2 FVKESK. CDR3 bases: TGTGCCAGCAGCCAAAGAATCGGGGGCACAGATACGCAGTATTTT. Translating it yields CASSQRIGGTDTQYF.

This clone was seen more than once but under ten times. V gene TRBV21-1 combines with J gene TRBJ1-5. TRBV21-1 is a known pseudogene. The CDR3 is 15 residues long. CDR3 in amino acids: CASSKRAAGNQPQHF. The CDR3, as DNA: TGTGCCAGCAGCAAACGAGCGGCGGGCAATCAGCCCCAGCATTTT.

The rearrangement links TRBV7-6 to TRBJ2-3; 10 positions match TRBD2. V was pared by 6 bases and J by 3 bases, with 9 bases of the junction left unmatched. From germline, CDR1 is SGHVS and CDR2 FNYEAQ. The length of the CDR3 is 16 residues. CDR3 protein: CASRESGGARTDTQYF. In DNA form, the CDR3 reads TGTGCCAGCAGGGAGAGCGGGGGGGCCAGAACAGATACGCAGTATTTT.

The rearrangement joins TRBV6-5 to TRBJ1-1, with 8 bases that match TRBD1. Germline CDR1 MNHEY, CDR2 SVGAGI. The CDR3 runs 12 residues. Trimming at V came to 4 bases and at J to 10 bases, leaving 5 bases not matched to a gene. CDR3 residues: CASSSGGRGAFF. The CDR3 coding sequence is TGTGCCAGCAGTTCAGGGGGCCGAGGAGCTTTCTTT.

Concerning this clone itself: A read error may account for a junction end that differs from germline. This chain uses TRBV7-7 with TRBJ2-5, with 13 bases that match TRBD2. Germline CDR1 SSHAT, CDR2 FNYEAQ (reference sequence). This CDR3 has 14 residues. CDR3 sequence: CASKGLAGTETQYF. CDR3 nucleotide sequence: TGTGCTAGCAAGGGACTAGCGGGGACAGAGACCCAGTACTTC. Using reference TRBV7-7 and TRBJ2-5 for the parts outside the CDR3, the full variable domain is GAGVSQSPRYKVTKRGQDVTLRCDPISSHATLYWYQQALGQGPEFLTYFNYEAQPDKSGLPSDRFSAERPEGSISTLTIQRTEQRDSAMYRCASKGLAGTETQYFGPGTRLLVL.

The chain recombines TRBV7-9 with TRBJ2-2; no clear D. The CDR3 totals 15 residues. The germline gives CDR1 SEHNR, CDR2 FQNEAQ (reference sequence). Between the trimmed V and J ends, which lost 5 bases and 5 bases, there was a span of 15 bases. The CDR3 reads CASSLLEVETGELFF. The CDR3 nucleotides read TGTGCCAGCAGCCTCCTAGAGGTGGAAACCGGGGAGCTGTTTTTT.

This clone was picked up a small number of times. V is TRBV7-9 and J is TRBJ1-2; D is perhaps TRBD1 (6 bases). There are 14 residues in the CDR3. Deletions cut 8 bases from V and 0 bases from J, with 13 bases between. CDR1 and CDR2 (germline): SEHNR, FQNEAQ (reference sequence). The CDR3: CASLGDTPNYGYTF. CDR3 DNA sequence: TGTGCCAGCCTTGGGGACACTCCTAACTATGGCTACACCTTC.

In this sample, this clone turned up a few times. J is TRBJ2-7 and V is TRBV9; 7 bases are shared with TRBD1. Germline V gene data show CDR1 as SGDLS and CDR2 as YYNGEE. Trimming at V came to 5 bases and at J to 1 base, leaving 6 bases not matched to a gene. This CDR3 spans 14 amino acids. As DNA, the CDR3 is TGTGCCAGCAGTGAGACGACAGGGTCCTACGAGCAGTACTTC. It codes for CASSETTGSYEQYF.

This clone has more than one count but fewer than ten. The rearrangement links TRBV10-3 to TRBJ2-7; D is unclear. V was clipped by 3 bases and J by 4 bases, with 10 bases between them. Germline V gene sequence: CDR1 ENHRY, CDR2 SYGVKD. The CDR3 has 13 residues. CDR3 DNA: TGTGCCATCAGTGAAACGGTCGGATACGAGCAGTACTTC. As protein: CAISETVGYEQYF.

This clone was seen a few times. This chain joins TRBV7-3 and TRBJ1-2; 12 nucleotides line up with TRBD1. CDR1 is SGHTA and CDR2 is FQGTGA in the germline V gene. This CDR3 is 15 amino acids long. The junction had 5 bases not matched to a gene; V was cut back by 3 bases and J by 6 bases. The CDR3 sequence: CASSFSGQGANGYTF. DNA for the CDR3: TGTGCCAGCAGCTTCTCGGGACAGGGGGCCAATGGCTACACCTTC.

This clone has more than one count but fewer than ten. The chain recombines TRBV28 with TRBJ1-2; D is ambiguous. CDR3 length: 15 amino acids. Germline CDR1 and CDR2: MDHEN and SYDVKM. V lost 4 bases to trimming and J lost 4 bases, with 16 bases between them. This CDR3 reads CASSSPSAGAYGYTF. CDR3 in DNA: TGTGCCAGCAGTTCCCCCAGCGCGGGAGCCTATGGCTACACCTTC.

The genes are TRBV30 and TRBJ1-1, with a possible D match to TRBD1 (6 bases). Per germline, CDR1 GTSNPN and CDR2 SVGIG (reference sequence). The V and J ends lost 4 bases and 3 bases respectively, with 12 bases between them. This CDR3 spans 13 amino acids. DNA for the CDR3: TGTGCCTGGACTGGGGGCCTGTACACTGAAGCTTTCTTT. Translation gives CAWTGGLYTEAFF.

This clone appeared many times. The chain has TRBV30 and TRBJ2-1, with D uncertain. The CDR3 is 11 amino acids. In germline, CDR1 is GTSNPN, CDR2 SVGIG (reference sequence). Trimming removed 5 bases from V and 15 bases from J, with 17 bases in between. The CDR3 is CAWLRTGRTFF. CDR3 coding DNA: TGTGCCTGGCTACGCACTGGCAGGACGTTCTTC.

The V call is TRBV27, the J call TRBJ2-7; 9 nucleotides align to TRBD1. Germline V gene data show CDR1 as MNHEY and CDR2 as SMNVEV (reference sequence). CDR3 size: 17 residues. The V and J ends lost 3 bases and 3 bases, in that order; junction bases with no gene match: 12. The CDR3 bases are TGTGCCAGCAGTTTTCTCAATATCGGACAGGGGCGCTACGAGCAGTACTTC. Its translation: CASSFLNIGQGRYEQYF.

This clone has only a few counts. This rearrangement joins TRBV28 to TRBJ1-2, with 8 bases fitting TRBD1. The CDR3 extends over 17 amino acids. CDR1 MDHEN and CDR2 SYDVKM come from the germline V gene. After removal of 2 bases from V and 5 bases from J, the junction contained 13 bases not matched to a gene. CDR3 DNA: TGTGCCAGCAGTTTAGGTACCCCCGGGACAGGACCTTATGGCTACACCTTC. Translating it yields CASSLGTPGTGPYGYTF.

This chain joins TRBV28 and TRBJ2-2; TRBD1 aligns across 7 bases. Trimming at V came to 6 bases and at J to 9 bases, leaving 10 bases not matched to a gene. This CDR3 contains 14 residues. Germline V lookup: CDR1 MDHEN, CDR2 SYDVKM. In DNA form, the CDR3 reads TGTGCCAGCAGCACGACAGGGTATCAGAGGGAGCTGTTTTTT. It encodes CASSTTGYQRELFF.

The chain has TRBV25-1 and TRBJ2-7; D is uncertain. This CDR3 comprises 14 residues. Germline CDR1 reads MGHDK; CDR2 reads SYGVNS. The V gene lost 4 bases and the J gene lost 0 bases, with 10 bases spanning the gap. The CDR3 sequence: CASSALQSSYEQYF. The CDR3 coding sequence is TGTGCCAGCAGTGCTCTCCAAAGCTCCTACGAGCAGTACTTC.

This clone showed up just a few times. The rearrangement links TRBV5-4 to TRBJ2-1, with 11 bases matching TRBD2. This CDR3 is 15 amino acids long. Germline values: CDR1 SGHNT, CDR2 YYREEE (reference sequence). V shed 5 bases and J 7 bases; nucleotides not matched to a gene: 8. In DNA, the CDR3 is TGTGCCAGCAGGATAGCGGGGGGGCCTCGGAATGAGCAGTTCTTC. This translates into CASRIAGGPRNEQFF. The full variable domain, its missing parts supplied by reference TRBV5-4 and TRBJ2-1, is ETGVTQSPTHLIKTRGQQVTLRCSSQSGHNTVSWYQQALGQGPQFIFQYYREEENGRGNFPPRFSGLQFPNYSSELNVNALELDDSALYLCASRIAGGPRNEQFFGPGTRLTVL.

This clone appeared a single time. This chain uses TRBV6-1 with TRBJ2-3; 9 bases line up with TRBD1. The CDR3 is 13 residues long. Losses at the gene ends were 11 bases for V and 4 bases for J; bases not matched to a gene: 7. Germline V lookup: CDR1 MNHNS, CDR2 SASEGT. The chain's CDR3 is CAGKRQGADTQYF. CDR3 bases: TGTGCCGGTAAACGACAGGGGGCAGATACGCAGTATTTT.

This clone was detected only a few times. The genes are TRBV19 and TRBJ2-3; D possibly corresponds to TRBD2 (6 bases). Germline lookup yields CDR1 LNHDA and CDR2 SQIVND (reference sequence). V lost 5 bases to trimming and J lost 2 bases, with 14 bases between them. The CDR3 runs 15 residues. CDR3 in amino acids: CASSSPRGNTDTQYF. The DNA of the CDR3 is TGTGCCAGTAGTTCCCCCCGGGGGAACACAGATACGCAGTATTTT. The full variable domain, completed using reference TRBV19 and TRBJ2-3, is DGGITQSPKYLFRKEGQNVTLSCEQNLNHDAMYWYRQDPGQGLRLIYYSQIVNDFQKGDIAEGYSVSREKKESFPLTVTSAQKNPTAFYLCASSSPRGNTDTQYFGPGTRLTVL.

This clone was seen more than once but under ten times. As DNA, the CDR3 is TGTGCCACCAGTAAAAGAGGGAGGGGGAACACTGAAGCTTTCTTT. It specifies CATSKRGRGNTEAFF. V gene TRBV15 combines with J gene TRBJ1-1; TRBD1 might be the D (5 bases). CDR1 and CDR2 (germline): LNHNV, YYDKDF (reference sequence). The CDR3 length is 15 residues. V was shortened by 6 bases and J by 1 base, with 15 bases between the two germline ends.